This record concerns one TCR beta chain sequence. Its antigen remains unidentified. CDR1 SEHNR and CDR2 FQNEAQ come from the germline V gene (reference sequence). Trimming cost V 1 base and J 0 bases, with 5 bases left between them. The CDR3 runs to 14 residues. The data were obtained in a study of OX40 agonist ivuxolimab in advanced cancers. Background on the study: Patients received the agonistic anti-OX40 (CD134) antibody ivuxolimab. Two patients with cutaneous melanoma and one with hepatocellular carcinoma, three in total, showed partial responses. Study-wide results and caveats: Also showing low normalized T-cell clonal expansion were some of the nonresponders.

Repertoires were generated with immunoSEQ multiplex PCR, while TCRdb's copy carries only in-frame clones and drops some. The data show roughly 70,000 clones, around 84% seen once. This clonotype was obtained from an adult with an advanced solid tumor such as melanoma, head and neck, liver or kidney cancer. Sequenced material: CD4+ or CD8+ T cells sorted from blood, taken in a trial of the OX40 agonist ivuxolimab. The rearrangement uses TRBV7-9 and TRBJ2-3; D remains ambiguous. This chain's CDR3 is CASSLVTSTDTQYF. CDR3 sequence (DNA): TGTGCCAGCAGCTTAGTAACTAGCACAGATACGCAGTATTTT. The variable domain in full, with the rest retrieved from reference TRBV7-9 and TRBJ2-3, is DTGVSQNPRHKITKRGQNVTFRCDPISEHNRLYWYRQTLGQGPEFLTYFQNEAQLEKSRLLSDRFSAERPKGSFSTLEIQRTEQGDSAMYLCASSLVTSTDTQYFGPGTRLTVL.